This record concerns one T cell receptor (beta chain) sequence. The J segment lost 5 bases and the V segment lost 5 bases, leaving 8 bases of the junction unmatched. The germline V gene encodes CDR1 SGHTA and CDR2 FQGNSA. The CDR3 is made up of 14 amino acids. Survey-level TCR beta sequencing used the immunoSEQ assay. Profiled with immunoSEQ multiplex PCR; TCRdb holds only in-frame clones, not every one. The sample contains 68,000 or so clones, just over 90% of which appear only once. This sequence originates from a middle-aged man with rheumatoid arthritis. The chain combines TRBV7-2 with TRBJ2-5; 7 bases are a match to TRBD1. The sequenced sample was PBMCs. The CDR3: CASSTTGLGETQYF. CDR3 nucleotides: TGTGCCAGCAGCACGACAGGGCTCGGGGAGACCCAGTACTTC. Drawing the rest from reference TRBV7-2 and TRBJ2-5, the complete variable domain is GAGVSQSPSNKVTEKGKDVELRCDPISGHTALYWYRQSLGQGLEFLIYFQGNSAPDKSGLPSDRFSAERTGGSVSTLTIQRTQQEDSAVYLCASSTTGLGETQYFGPGTRLLVL.